This T cell receptor (beta chain) was recovered during a study of blood T cell repertoires in COVID-19. Turning to the study itself: Whether acute or convalescent, the COVID-19 samples came from the United States, Italy and Spain.

The V and J ends lost 3 bases and 5 bases respectively, with 11 bases between them. The germline V gene encodes CDR1 SGDLS and CDR2 YYNGEE. The CDR3 has 13 residues. Libraries were prepared by immunoSEQ multiplex PCR; TCRdb keeps only in-frame clonotypes and omits some of them. This table holds approximately 150,000 clones, about four fifths found once. The sample was peripheral blood. The chain combines TRBV9 with TRBJ2-5; D possibly corresponds to TRBD1 (6 bases). This clonotype was sampled from a man in his 60s with acute or convalescent COVID-19. DNA for the CDR3: TGTGCCAGCAGCGGGGGACACGGGGAGACCCAGTACTTC. Its translation is CASSGGHGETQYF.